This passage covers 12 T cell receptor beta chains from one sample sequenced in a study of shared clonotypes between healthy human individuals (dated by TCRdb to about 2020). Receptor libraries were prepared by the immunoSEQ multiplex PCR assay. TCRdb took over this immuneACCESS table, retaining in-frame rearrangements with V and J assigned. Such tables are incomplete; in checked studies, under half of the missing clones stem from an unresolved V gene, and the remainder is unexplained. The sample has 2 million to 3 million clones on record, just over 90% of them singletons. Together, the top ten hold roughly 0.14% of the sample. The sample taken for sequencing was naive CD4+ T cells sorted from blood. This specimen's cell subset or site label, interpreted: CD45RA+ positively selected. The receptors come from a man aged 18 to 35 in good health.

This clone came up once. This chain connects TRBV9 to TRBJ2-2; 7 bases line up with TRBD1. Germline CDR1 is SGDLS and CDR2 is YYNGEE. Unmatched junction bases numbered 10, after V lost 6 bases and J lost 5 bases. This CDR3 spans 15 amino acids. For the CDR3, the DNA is TGTGCCAGCAACCTACAGGGGACCCCAACCGGGGAGCTGTTTTTT. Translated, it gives CASNLQGTPTGELFF.

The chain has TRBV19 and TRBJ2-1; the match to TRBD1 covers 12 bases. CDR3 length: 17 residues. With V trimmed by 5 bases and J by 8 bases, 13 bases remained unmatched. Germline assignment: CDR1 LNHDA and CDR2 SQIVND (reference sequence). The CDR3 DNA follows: TGTGCCAGTAGTCCCAAAGTCCGGGACAGGGGGCTCGATGAGCAGTTCTTC. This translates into CASSPKVRDRGLDEQFF.

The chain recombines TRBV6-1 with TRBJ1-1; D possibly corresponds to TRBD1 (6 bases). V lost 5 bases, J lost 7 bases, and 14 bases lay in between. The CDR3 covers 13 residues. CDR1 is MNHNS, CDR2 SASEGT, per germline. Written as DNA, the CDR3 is TGTGCCAGCAGTCTCGAGGGGGTTGGTGAAGCTTTCTTT. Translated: CASSLEGVGEAFF.

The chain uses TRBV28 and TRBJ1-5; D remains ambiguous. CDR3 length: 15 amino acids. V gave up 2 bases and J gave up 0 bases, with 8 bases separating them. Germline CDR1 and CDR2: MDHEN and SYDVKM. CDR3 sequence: CASSLDLYSNQPQHF. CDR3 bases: TGTGCCAGCAGTTTAGACCTTTATAGCAATCAGCCCCAGCATTTT.

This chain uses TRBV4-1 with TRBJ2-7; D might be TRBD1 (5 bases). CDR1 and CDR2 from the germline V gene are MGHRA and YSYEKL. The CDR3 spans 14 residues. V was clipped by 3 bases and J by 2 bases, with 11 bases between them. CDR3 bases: TGCGCCAGCAGCCAGTGGACAACGACCTACGAGCAGTACTTC. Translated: CASSQWTTTYEQYF.

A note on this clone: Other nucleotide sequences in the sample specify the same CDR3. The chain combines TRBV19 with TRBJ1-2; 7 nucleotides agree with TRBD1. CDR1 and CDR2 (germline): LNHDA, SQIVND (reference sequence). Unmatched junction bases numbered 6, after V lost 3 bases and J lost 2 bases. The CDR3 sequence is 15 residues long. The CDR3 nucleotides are TGTGCCAGTAGTATCCTGGCAGGGGGGAACTATGGCTACACCTTC. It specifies CASSILAGGNYGYTF. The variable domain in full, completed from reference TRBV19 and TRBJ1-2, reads DGGITQSPKYLFRKEGQNVTLSCEQNLNHDAMYWYRQDPGQGLRLIYYSQIVNDFQKGDIAEGYSVSREKKESFPLTVTSAQKNPTAFYLCASSILAGGNYGYTFGSGTRLTVV.

The CDR3 loop is CASSLIGSAVANYGYTF. In nucleotides, the CDR3 is TGTGCCAGTAGCCTTATCGGGTCAGCTGTCGCTAACTATGGCTACACCTTC. The chain couples TRBV19 to TRBJ1-2, with no clear D. In germline, CDR1 is LNHDA, CDR2 SQIVND (reference sequence). V was cut by 6 bases and J by 0 bases, with 20 bases left in between. The CDR3 consists of 17 residues.

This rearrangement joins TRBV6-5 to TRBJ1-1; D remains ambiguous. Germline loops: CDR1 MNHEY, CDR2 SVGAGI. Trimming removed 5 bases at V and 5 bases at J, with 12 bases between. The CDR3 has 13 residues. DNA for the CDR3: TGTGCCAGCAGTAAACAACCGGGGACTGAAGCTTTCTTT. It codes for CASSKQPGTEAFF.

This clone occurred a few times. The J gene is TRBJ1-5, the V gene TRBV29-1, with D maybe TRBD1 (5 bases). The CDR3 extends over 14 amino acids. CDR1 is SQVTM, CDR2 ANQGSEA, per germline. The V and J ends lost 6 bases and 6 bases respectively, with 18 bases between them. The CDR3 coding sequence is TGCAGCGTGGAAACGGGGGACGGAGGTCAGCCCCAGCATTTT. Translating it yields CSVETGDGGQPQHF. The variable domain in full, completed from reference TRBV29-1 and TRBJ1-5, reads SAVISQKPSRDICQRGTSLTIQCQVDSQVTMMFWYRQQPGQSLTLIATANQGSEATYESGFVIDKFPISRPNLTFSTLTVSNMSPEDSSIYLCSVETGDGGQPQHFGDGTRLSIL.

The CDR3: CASALYLGAEQYF. CDR3 DNA sequence: TGCGCCAGCGCCTTATACCTAGGGGCCGAGCAGTACTTC. This chain connects TRBV5-1 to TRBJ2-7; TRBD1 is a possible D gene (5 bases). V dropped 7 bases and J dropped 6 bases, with 17 bases sitting between them. The CDR3 covers 13 residues. From germline, CDR1 is SGHRS and CDR2 YFSETQ.

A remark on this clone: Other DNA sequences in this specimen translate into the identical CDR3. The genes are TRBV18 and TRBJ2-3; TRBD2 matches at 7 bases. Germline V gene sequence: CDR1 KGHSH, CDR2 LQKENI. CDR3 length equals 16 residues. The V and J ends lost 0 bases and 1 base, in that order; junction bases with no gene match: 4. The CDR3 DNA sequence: TGTGCCAGCTCACCACCCGGGGCGGGAGGCACAGATACGCAGTATTTT. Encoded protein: CASSPPGAGGTDTQYF. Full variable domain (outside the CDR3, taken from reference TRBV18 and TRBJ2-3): NAGVMQNPRHLVRRRGQEARLRCSPMKGHSHVYWYRQLPEEGLKFMVYLQKENIIDESGMPKERFSAEFPKEGPSILRIQQVVRGDSAAYFCASSPPGAGGTDTQYFGPGTRLTVL.

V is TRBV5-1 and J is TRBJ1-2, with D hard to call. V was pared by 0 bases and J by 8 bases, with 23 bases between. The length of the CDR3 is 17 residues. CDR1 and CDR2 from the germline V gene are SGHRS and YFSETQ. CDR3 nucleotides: TGCGCCAGCAGCTTGGATTATACAACAATCCCTCAGCGGGGCTACACCTTC. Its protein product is CASSLDYTTIPQRGYTF.